The 26 T cell receptor beta chains listed next were all sequenced from one sample in a study of molecular identifiers for immune sequencing clone quantification. TCRdb re-derived calls from the PCR reads in MiXCR, one entry per CDR3 protein. Counted here are about 320,000 distinct CDR3 sequences, 20% to 25% occurring once; the ten biggest clones make up 0.75% to 0.85%. The sequenced sample consisted of naive CD8+ T cells from blood, with Jurkat cell RNA spiked in. Specified subset: FACS-sorted CD8+CD4-CCR7+CD45RA+ naive T cells. The receptors stem from a human donor in good health. Some libraries in this study had Jurkat cell RNA spiked in.

A few counts support this clonotype. The chain joins TRBV27 to TRBJ2-2; no firm D call. Germline CDR1 and CDR2: MNHEY and SMNVEV (reference sequence). V was cut by 5 bases and J by 3 bases, with 10 bases left in between. The CDR3 has 14 residues. The CDR3 nucleotides are TGTGCCAGCAGTCCCCCAGGTTACACCGGGGAGCTGTTTTTT. Translated: CASSPPGYTGELFF.

This clonotype was observed a handful of times. The chain uses TRBV6-2 or TRBV6-3 and TRBJ2-7; perhaps TRBD2 as D (6 bases). This CDR3 comprises 15 residues. Germline V gives CDR1 MNHEY, CDR2 SVGEGT. V shed 0 bases and J shed 7 bases, with 16 bases lying between them. CDR3 loop: CASSYSSSGEVEQYF. CDR3 bases: TGTGCCAGCAGTTACTCTAGCTCGGGGGAGGTGGAGCAGTACTTC.

The genes are TRBV4-1 and TRBJ2-5, with no clear D. The CDR3 consists of 14 residues. CDR1 and CDR2 (germline): MGHRA, YSYEKL. V dropped 0 bases and J dropped 3 bases, with 8 bases sitting between them. CDR3 protein: CASSQDLAEETQYF. DNA of the CDR3: TGCGCCAGCAGCCAAGATTTGGCAGAAGAGACCCAGTACTTC.

This clonotype has a count of ten or more. The V gene is TRBV6-5, the J gene TRBJ1-6; 7 bases are shared with TRBD1. V shed 7 bases, J shed 7 bases, and the junction held 10 bases outside the gene matches. The CDR3 is made up of 15 amino acids. Germline V gives CDR1 MNHEY, CDR2 SVGAGI. CDR3 protein: CASKLSLDRNSPLHF. As DNA, the CDR3 is TGTGCCAGCAAGTTATCCCTGGACAGGAATTCACCCCTCCACTTT.

This clonotype was seen more than once but under ten times. V usage is TRBV19 and J usage is TRBJ2-7; D is unresolved. The germline V and J ends were trimmed by 5 bases and 3 bases, with 14 bases remaining between them. Germline assignment: CDR1 LNHDA and CDR2 SQIVND (reference sequence). This CDR3 spans 14 amino acids. CDR3: CASSPRVRNYEQYF. The CDR3, as DNA: TGTGCCAGTAGTCCTCGGGTTCGCAACTACGAGCAGTACTTC. Together with reference TRBV19 and TRBJ2-7, the CDR3 gives the full variable domain: DGGITQSPKYLFRKEGQNVTLSCEQNLNHDAMYWYRQDPGQGLRLIYYSQIVNDFQKGDIAEGYSVSREKKESFPLTVTSAQKNPTAFYLCASSPRVRNYEQYFGPGTRLTVT.

This clonotype was seen ten or more times. The gene calls are TRBV19 and TRBJ2-7; TRBD1 aligns across 9 bases. The ends lost 3 bases at V and 0 bases at J; junction bases unmatched: 3. The CDR3 loop spans 15 amino acids. Germline-derived CDR1 and CDR2 are LNHDA and SQIVND (reference sequence). CDR3 in amino acids: CASSIGTGISYEQYF. DNA of the CDR3: TGTGCCAGTAGTATCGGGACAGGGATCTCCTACGAGCAGTACTTC.

This clonotype was detected once. This sequence may be a read error, since a much larger clone differs from it by one base. The chain has TRBV4-3 and TRBJ2-7, with D perhaps being TRBD1 or TRBD2 (6 bases each). The CDR3 contains 15 residues. Germline values: CDR1 LGHNA, CDR2 YSLEER. CDR3: CTSSPGGGGEYEQYF. In DNA form, the CDR3 reads TGCACCAGCAGCCCCGGCGGAGGGGGTGAATACGAGCAGTACTTC.

V is TRBV7-9 and J is TRBJ2-7, with 7 positions matching TRBD1. The CDR3 has 12 residues. In germline, CDR1 is SEHNR, CDR2 FQNEAQ (reference sequence). V lost 5 bases, J lost 6 bases, and 4 bases stayed unmatched. CDR3 coding DNA: TGTGCCAGCAGCCATGGGACAGCCGAGCAGTACTTC. Protein sequence: CASSHGTAEQYF.

This clonotype was seen repeatedly, ten times or more. The rearrangement links TRBV5-1 to TRBJ2-7; 8 positions agree with TRBD2. The CDR3 length is 15 residues. Germline CDR1 SGHRS, CDR2 YFSETQ. The V gene end was trimmed by 4 bases and the J gene end by 2 bases; junction bases not matched to a gene: 8. The CDR3 here is CASSLLAGRTYEQYF. The CDR3 DNA reads as TGCGCCAGCAGCCTGTTAGCGGGAAGAACCTACGAGCAGTACTTC.

The sample holds a few counts of this clonotype. The chain carries TRBV11-2 and TRBJ2-1; a possible D gene is TRBD2 (6 bases). CDR1 and CDR2 (germline): SGHAT, FQNNGV. V lost 4 bases to trimming and J lost 6 bases, with 19 bases between them. The CDR3 contains 16 residues. As DNA, the CDR3 is TGTGCCAGCAGCTCCCCACTAGCTATAGTGGGCAATGAGCAGTTCTTC. Protein product: CASSSPLAIVGNEQFF.

This clonotype was recorded many times. The V gene is TRBV12-3 or TRBV12-4, the J gene TRBJ2-3, with a tentative D call TRBD2 (6 bases). The germline V and J ends were trimmed by 4 bases and 0 bases, with 11 bases remaining between them. The CDR3 extends over 15 amino acids. CDR3 region: CASSSSATSTDTQYF. CDR3 bases: TGTGCCAGCAGTTCTAGCGCCACTAGCACAGATACGCAGTATTTT.

This chain uses TRBV10-2 with TRBJ1-5, with no clear D. Trimming removed 0 bases from V and 2 bases from J, with 8 bases in between. CDR3 length equals 15 residues. Germline CDR1 WSHSY, CDR2 SAAADI. Here the CDR3 reads CASSESMWGNQPQHF. The CDR3 DNA reads as TGCGCCAGCAGTGAGTCCATGTGGGGCAATCAGCCCCAGCATTTT.

The genes are TRBV13 and TRBJ2-3, with TRBD2 matching 10 bases. V trimming: 5 bases; J trimming: 0 bases; junction bases outside the gene matches: 5. The length of the CDR3 is 16 residues. In germline, CDR1 is PRHDT, CDR2 FYEKMQ (reference sequence). The CDR3 reads CASSDSSGGSTDTQYF. CDR3 sequence (DNA): TGTGCCAGCAGCGACTCTAGCGGGGGAAGCACAGATACGCAGTATTTT. Combining the CDR3 with reference TRBV13 and TRBJ2-3 gives the whole variable domain AAGVIQSPRHLIKEKRETATLKCYPIPRHDTVYWYQQGPGQDPQFLISFYEKMQSDKGSIPDRFSAQQFSDYHSELNMSSLELGDSALYFCASSDSSGGSTDTQYFGPGTRLTVL.

This clonotype was seen ten or more times. In DNA form, the CDR3 reads TGTGCCAGCAGTTTATCCTCCTCTCAGCCCCAGCATTTT. This translates into CASSLSSSQPQHF. This chain joins TRBV27 and TRBJ1-5; D is ambiguous. In germline, CDR1 is MNHEY, CDR2 SMNVEV (reference sequence). Trimming pared 0 bases from V and 6 bases from J, leaving 6 bases between. This CDR3 has 13 residues.

There are many counts of this clonotype. The V gene is TRBV7-9, the J gene TRBJ2-6; 8 bases match TRBD1. V gave up 2 bases and J gave up 4 bases; unmatched junction bases: 1. In germline, CDR1 is SEHNR, CDR2 FQNEAQ (reference sequence). The CDR3 has 15 residues. As DNA, the CDR3 is TGTGCCAGCAGCTTACAGGGGGCAGGGGCCAACGTCCTGACTTTC. Translation: CASSLQGAGANVLTF.

This clonotype was picked up many times. V is TRBV11-2 and J is TRBJ2-7; D is unresolved. Trimming took 5 bases from V and 6 from J, leaving 11 bases between them. Germline V lookup: CDR1 SGHAT, CDR2 FQNNGV. The CDR3 spans 12 residues. The CDR3, as DNA: TGTGCCAGCAGCCTGGGGATTTCCGAGCAGTACTTC. Protein product: CASSLGISEQYF.

Note on this clonotype: Sequence at one end of the junction differs from germline and may be a read error. The V and J genes are TRBV4-2 and TRBJ1-1; 9 bases fit TRBD1. This CDR3 has 15 residues. Germline V gene sequence: CDR1 LGHNA, CDR2 YNFKEQ. The CDR3 sequence is CASSQGGQGSTGAFF. CDR3 bases: TGTGCCAGCAGCCAAGGGGGACAGGGTAGCACTGGAGCTTTCTTT.

This clonotype was seen at least ten times. The rearrangement uses TRBV6-2 or TRBV6-3 and TRBJ2-3; 7 positions agree with TRBD2. Germline CDR1 is MNHEY and CDR2 is SVGEGT. This CDR3 has 14 amino acids. V trimming: 7 bases; J trimming: 0 bases; junction bases outside the gene matches: 4. This CDR3 is CASTRGVSTDTQYF. The CDR3 DNA reads TGTGCCAGCACCCGGGGGGTTAGCACAGATACGCAGTATTTT.

The V call is TRBV2, the J call TRBJ2-7; a possible D gene is TRBD2 (6 bases). Germline CDR1 SNHLY, CDR2 FYNNEI. The CDR3 loop spans 12 amino acids. V shed 7 bases and J shed 6 bases, with 13 bases lying between them. This chain's CDR3 is CASKRDSGEQYF. The CDR3 nucleotides read TGTGCCAGCAAGAGGGACTCCGGCGAGCAGTACTTC.

V is TRBV27 and J is TRBJ2-7; the match to TRBD1 covers 8 bases. J lost 0 bases, V lost 5 bases, and 15 bases had no gene match. This CDR3 comprises 18 residues. Germline V lookup: CDR1 MNHEY, CDR2 SMNVEV (reference sequence). Here the CDR3 reads CASSHYAPDRDSSYEQYF. In nucleotides, the CDR3 is TGTGCCAGCAGTCACTACGCTCCGGACAGGGACAGCTCCTACGAGCAGTACTTC.

About this clonotype itself: This could be a read error, since a much larger clone is one nucleotide away. The chain carries TRBV14 and TRBJ2-1; possibly TRBD2 for D (6 bases). Germline V CDR1 and CDR2: SGHDN, FVKESK. Trimming removed 2 bases from V and 11 bases from J, with 16 bases in between. The CDR3 is 14 amino acids. The CDR3, as DNA: TGTGCCAGCAGCCAACTAGCGCCCTGGCATAAGCAGTTCTTC. It yields the protein CASSQLAPWHKQFF.

The genes are TRBV11-2 and TRBJ2-1; D gene ambiguous. V lost 5 bases, J lost 4 bases, and 12 bases lay in between. The CDR3 spans 14 residues. Germline loops: CDR1 SGHAT, CDR2 FQNNGV. The CDR3: CASSPVQIYNEQFF. The CDR3 DNA reads as TGTGCCAGCAGCCCCGTGCAGATTTACAATGAGCAGTTCTTC.

This clonotype was seen many times. This sequence joins TRBV4-1 and TRBJ2-7; D uncertain. The CDR3 has 15 amino acids. Trimming removed 3 bases from V and 0 bases from J, with 12 bases in between. From germline, CDR1 is MGHRA and CDR2 YSYEKL. CDR3 sequence: CASSQRHSNSYEQYF. CDR3 bases: TGCGCCAGCAGCCAGCGGCACAGTAACTCCTACGAGCAGTACTTC.

This clonotype was seen at least ten times. CDR3 sequence: CASSPEVKYNEQFF. In DNA form, the CDR3 reads TGTGCCAGCAGTCCCGAGGTAAAATACAATGAGCAGTTCTTC. The rearrangement uses TRBV6-5 and TRBJ2-1; unclear D gene. This CDR3 contains 14 residues. The germline V gene has CDR1 MNHEY and CDR2 SVGAGI. V gave up 5 bases and J gave up 4 bases, with 12 bases separating them.

At least ten counts were recorded for this clonotype. The V gene is TRBV28, the J gene TRBJ2-5; the D is unclear. V shed 7 bases and J shed 4 bases, with 7 bases lying between them. The CDR3 sequence is 11 residues long. Germline values: CDR1 MDHEN, CDR2 SYDVKM. The CDR3, as DNA: TGTGCCAGCAAAACCGGAGAGACCCAGTACTTC. Its protein product is CASKTGETQYF. Full variable domain (rest looked up from reference TRBV28 and TRBJ2-5): DVKVTQSSRYLVKRTGEKVFLECVQDMDHENMFWYRQDPGLGLRLIYFSYDVKMKEKGDIPEGYSVSREKKERFSLILESASTNQTSMYLCASKTGETQYFGPGTRLLVL.

This clonotype showed up many times. The genes are TRBV4-3 and TRBJ1-3; D is perhaps TRBD1 (5 bases). CDR1 and CDR2 from the germline V gene are LGHNA and YSLEER. V lost 1 base, J lost 0 bases, and 7 bases lay in between. The CDR3 runs 15 residues. In nucleotides, the CDR3 is TGCGCCAGCAGCCAAGGGGGCGGCTCTGGAAACACCATATATTTT. Translated: CASSQGGGSGNTIYF.